What follows are 27 T cell receptor beta chains derived from one specimen sequenced in a study of blood T cell repertoires in COVID-19. Method: immunoSEQ multiplex PCR; TCRdb's copy keeps in-frame clones and lacks some. The sample has more than 70,000 clones; approximately 86% are singletons. The sequencing input was peripheral blood. Receptor source: a man in his sixties with acute or convalescent COVID-19.

The chain links TRBV11-3 to TRBJ2-7; tentatively, D is TRBD2 (5 bases). Trimming pared 5 bases from V and 7 bases from J, leaving 15 bases between. The length of the CDR3 is 13 residues. CDR1 SGHNT and CDR2 YENEEA come from the germline V gene. The CDR3 spells CASSRDSLGEQYF. CDR3 in DNA: TGTGCCAGCAGCCGGGATAGTCTGGGTGAGCAGTACTTC.

Of note for this clone: The same CDR3 arises from other DNA sequences in this sample as well. The genes are TRBV5-8 and TRBJ1-1; no clear D. V shed 1 base and J shed 0 bases, with 7 bases lying between them. This CDR3 has 14 residues. Germline loops: CDR1 SGHTS, CDR2 YDEGEE. The CDR3 here is CASSLRGLNTEAFF. For the CDR3, the DNA is TGTGCCAGCAGCTTGAGAGGGCTGAACACTGAAGCTTTCTTT.

The gene calls are TRBV19 and TRBJ2-3; unclear D gene. The CDR3 is 14 amino acids. The germline V and J ends were trimmed by 4 bases and 1 base, with 9 bases remaining between them. Germline V gene data show CDR1 as LNHDA and CDR2 as SQIVND (reference sequence). For the CDR3, the DNA is TGTGCCAGTAGTACTCTCTCCCGCACAGATACGCAGTATTTT. As protein: CASSTLSRTDTQYF.

The V and J genes are TRBV5-6 and TRBJ2-5, with 11 positions matching TRBD2. Losses at the gene ends were 4 bases for V and 5 bases for J; bases not matched to a gene: 10. The germline V gene has CDR1 SGHDT and CDR2 YYEEEE. The CDR3 runs to 16 residues. CDR3 DNA: TGTGCCAGCAGCCTATTAGCGGGAGGGCCGTTTGAGACCCAGTACTTC. Its protein product is CASSLLAGGPFETQYF.

The J gene is TRBJ1-5, the V gene TRBV5-5; TRBD1 might be the D (6 bases). V gave up 2 bases and J gave up 4 bases, with 13 bases separating them. From germline, CDR1 is SGHKS and CDR2 YYEKEE (reference sequence). The CDR3 totals 15 residues. The CDR3 sequence: CASSFLDSLNQPQHF. The CDR3 DNA follows: TGTGCCAGCAGCTTTCTGGACAGTTTAAATCAGCCCCAGCATTTT.

The J gene is TRBJ2-7, the V gene TRBV5-1; 9 bases align to TRBD2. Trimming removed 4 bases from V and 6 bases from J; junction bases left unmatched: 8. This CDR3 has 14 residues. The germline V gene has CDR1 SGHRS and CDR2 YFSETQ. For the CDR3, the DNA is TGCGCCAGCAGCATAGGGACTAGCTCGGTCGAGCAGTACTTC. Translation gives CASSIGTSSVEQYF.

This clone was detected only a few times. This sequence joins TRBV5-4 and TRBJ1-2; TRBD1 might be the D (6 bases). CDR1 is SGHNT, CDR2 YYREEE, per germline (reference sequence). The length of the CDR3 is 13 residues. V gave up 5 bases and J gave up 0 bases, with 8 bases separating them. The CDR3 loop reads CASSRTANYGYTF. The CDR3 DNA reads as TGTGCCAGCAGTCGGACAGCTAACTATGGCTACACCTTC. The whole variable domain, filled in from reference TRBV5-4 and TRBJ1-2, reads ETGVTQSPTHLIKTRGQQVTLRCSSQSGHNTVSWYQQALGQGPQFIFQYYREEENGRGNFPPRFSGLQFPNYSSELNVNALELDDSALYLCASSRTANYGYTFGSGTRLTVV.

The chain couples TRBV5-1 to TRBJ2-1; 10 bases agree with TRBD2. Germline CDR1 reads SGHRS; CDR2 reads YFSETQ. V lost 2 bases to trimming and J lost 7 bases; unmatched junction nucleotides: 6. The CDR3 sequence is 15 residues long. The DNA of the CDR3 is TGCGCCAGCAGCTTTCTAGCGGGAGTGGTAAATGAGCAGTTCTTC. Amino acids: CASSFLAGVVNEQFF.

This chain links TRBV7-9 with TRBJ2-7, with a weak D call TRBD2 (5 bases). CDR1 and CDR2 from the germline V gene are SEHNR and FQNEAQ (reference sequence). The CDR3 runs 13 residues. Trimming took off 3 bases at V and 3 bases at J, with 9 bases between the two ends. The CDR3 sequence: CASSLLARYEQYF. CDR3 bases: TGTGCCAGCAGCTTGCTAGCCCGCTACGAGCAGTACTTC.

V is TRBV14 and J is TRBJ2-4, with D perhaps matching TRBD2 (5 bases). V lost 4 bases and J lost 0, with 13 bases in between. CDR3 length equals 16 residues. The germline V gene encodes CDR1 SGHDN and CDR2 FVKESK. The CDR3 DNA reads TGTGCCAGCAGCCCGGACTCAACACTAGCCAAAAACATTCAGTACTTC. Translated: CASSPDSTLAKNIQYF.

To note about this clone: This same CDR3 is encoded by further DNA sequences in the sample. J is TRBJ1-1 and V is TRBV5-1; 9 bases are a match to TRBD1. The CDR3 is 15 residues long. Germline-derived CDR1 and CDR2 are SGHRS and YFSETQ. V trimming: 0 bases; J trimming: 5 bases; junction bases outside the gene matches: 5. Here the CDR3 reads CASSLEGQGFTEAFF. In DNA, the CDR3 is TGCGCCAGCAGCTTGGAGGGACAGGGCTTTACTGAAGCTTTCTTT.

The rearrangement links TRBV5-6 to TRBJ2-2, with 9 bases fitting TRBD2. CDR1 and CDR2 from the germline V gene are SGHDT and YYEEEE. There are 15 residues in the CDR3. Germline trimming cut 3 bases from V and 5 bases from J; bases unmatched to any gene: 5. In DNA form, the CDR3 reads TGTGCCAGCAGCTACCCTAGCGGGGTTACCGGGGAGCTGTTTTTT. Translated: CASSYPSGVTGELFF.

This CDR3 is CASSLDRVGGYTF. CDR3 sequence (DNA): TGCGCCAGCAGCCTCGACAGGGTTGGAGGCTACACCTTC. The chain uses TRBV10-2 and TRBJ1-2; 7 bases map to TRBD1. Germline V CDR1 and CDR2: WSHSY, SAAADI. V lost 6 bases, J lost 8 bases, and 9 bases stayed unmatched. This CDR3 has 13 residues.

In DNA form, the CDR3 reads TGCGCCAGCAGTACCGGGACTAGCGCTTACAATGAGCAGTTCTTC. Translation: CASSTGTSAYNEQFF. V is TRBV5-1 and J is TRBJ2-1, with TRBD2 matching over 10 bases. This CDR3 comprises 15 residues. The germline gives CDR1 SGHRS, CDR2 YFSETQ. V dropped 5 bases and J dropped 4; count of bases not matched to a gene: 6. The full variable domain, rest sourced from reference TRBV5-1 and TRBJ2-1, is KAGVTQTPRYLIKTRGQQVTLSCSPISGHRSVSWYQQTPGQGLQFLFEYFSETQRNKGNFPGRFSGRQFSNSRSEMNVSTLELGDSALYLCASSTGTSAYNEQFFGPGTRLTVL.

The chain uses TRBV4-2 and TRBJ2-3, with 9 bases aligning to TRBD2. Germline CDR1 reads LGHNA; CDR2 reads YNFKEQ. CDR3 length equals 18 residues. Trimming took 0 bases from V and 3 from J; bases not matched to a gene: 10. CDR3 DNA sequence: TGTGCCAGCAGCCAAGAGATAACAGCGGGAGGTGGGACAGATACGCAGTATTTT. Translated, it gives CASSQEITAGGGTDTQYF.

The V call is TRBV5-1, the J call TRBJ2-5, with D tentatively TRBD1 (5 bases). Trimming removed 3 bases at V and 2 bases at J, with 14 bases between. This CDR3 spans 15 amino acids. Germline-derived CDR1 and CDR2 are SGHRS and YFSETQ. In DNA form, the CDR3 reads TGCGCCAGCAGCTACCAGGGCAGGGCGCAAGAGACCCAGTACTTC. Amino acid sequence: CASSYQGRAQETQYF.

The genes are TRBV11-1 and TRBJ2-2, with 11 positions matching TRBD1. This CDR3 is built from 16 residues. Germline values: CDR1 SGHAT, CDR2 FQDESV (reference sequence). The V gene end was trimmed by 9 bases and the J gene end by 6 bases; junction bases not matched to a gene: 12. The CDR3 loop reads CASTGTGGIPSGELFF. The CDR3 DNA follows: TGTGCCAGTACCGGGACAGGGGGTATACCCTCCGGGGAGCTGTTTTTT.

This clone was counted a few times. The rearrangement uses TRBV16 and TRBJ1-1, with a weak D call TRBD1 (6 bases). V shed 5 bases and J shed 4 bases, with 14 bases lying between them. The CDR3 covers 14 residues. CDR1 is KGHSY, CDR2 FQNENV, per germline. In DNA form, the CDR3 reads TGTGCCAGCAGCGGACATCCAGGGGCCACTGAAGCTTTCTTT. It specifies CASSGHPGATEAFF.

The genes are TRBV15 and TRBJ2-7; 10 bases line up with TRBD2. This CDR3 has 15 residues. Germline V gene data show CDR1 as LNHNV and CDR2 as YYDKDF (reference sequence). V trimming: 1 base; J trimming: 2 bases; junction bases outside the gene matches: 2. CDR3 sequence reads: CATSRVAGGPYEQYF. As DNA, the CDR3 is TGTGCCACCAGCAGAGTAGCGGGAGGCCCCTACGAGCAGTACTTC.

The chain has TRBV6-5 and TRBJ1-1; D is unresolved. Per germline, CDR1 MNHEY and CDR2 SVGAGI. Trimming pared 0 bases from V and 5 bases from J, leaving 13 bases between. This CDR3 is 15 amino acids long. The DNA of the CDR3 is TGTGCCAGCAGTTACTCGATACAGTATTCGACTGAAGCTTTCTTT. This translates into CASSYSIQYSTEAFF.

This clone was detected once. This rearrangement joins TRBV7-8 to TRBJ2-1, with D perhaps TRBD2 (5 bases). V lost 1 base and J 8 bases, leaving 12 bases between the germline ends. Per the germline V gene, CDR1 is SGHVS and CDR2 is FQNEAQ. The CDR3 runs to 14 residues. CDR3 in DNA: TGTGCCAGCAGCTTAGGTCCGGGATCGGATGAGCAGTTCTTC. Its translation is CASSLGPGSDEQFF.

This clone was counted only a few times. The chain is built from TRBV30 and TRBJ2-5; the match to TRBD2 covers 9 bases. Germline values: CDR1 GTSNPN, CDR2 SVGIG (reference sequence). The length of the CDR3 is 12 residues. Trimming at V came to 6 bases and at J to 3 bases, leaving 2 bases not matched to a gene. Here the CDR3 reads CACRLAEETQYF. DNA for the CDR3: TGTGCCTGCCGACTAGCGGAAGAGACCCAGTACTTC.

The V gene is TRBV3-1 (or the pseudogene TRBV3-2), the J gene TRBJ2-7; TRBD1 matches 8 bases. CDR1 is LGHDT, CDR2 YNNKEL, per germline (reference sequence). With V trimmed by 1 base and J by 3 bases, 5 bases remained unmatched. The length of the CDR3 is 15 residues. CDR3 sequence: CASSQVGTGDYEQYF. The CDR3 nucleotides are TGTGCCAGCAGCCAAGTGGGGACAGGAGACTACGAGCAGTACTTC.

Written as DNA, the CDR3 is TGTGCCAGCAGCAAGGACAGGTCCTATGGCTACACCTTC. This translates into CASSKDRSYGYTF. The chain couples TRBV7-8 to TRBJ1-2; TRBD1 aligns across 7 bases. The germline CDR1 and CDR2 sequences are SGHVS and FQNEAQ. The CDR3 loop spans 13 amino acids. J was trimmed by 4 bases and V by 5 bases; bases with no gene match: 4.

The rearrangement joins TRBV5-4 to TRBJ2-1; TRBD2 matches 11 bases. CDR1 is SGHNT, CDR2 YYREEE, per germline (reference sequence). V lost 3 bases, J lost 1 base, and 9 bases stayed unmatched. The CDR3 sequence is 18 residues long. The CDR3 loop reads CASSSLAGGPLSYNEQFF. CDR3 in DNA: TGTGCCAGCAGCTCATTAGCGGGAGGGCCTCTGTCCTACAATGAGCAGTTCTTC. The whole variable domain, filled in from reference TRBV5-4 and TRBJ2-1, reads ETGVTQSPTHLIKTRGQQVTLRCSSQSGHNTVSWYQQALGQGPQFIFQYYREEENGRGNFPPRFSGLQFPNYSSELNVNALELDDSALYLCASSSLAGGPLSYNEQFFGPGTRLTVL.

The genes are TRBV2 and TRBJ2-1; possible D gene TRBD1, 5 bases. CDR3 length equals 15 residues. Trimming took off 8 bases at V and 2 bases at J, with 16 bases between the two ends. CDR1 and CDR2 from the germline V gene are SNHLY and FYNNEI. The DNA of the CDR3 is TGTGCCAGCCCCCGGCCAGGGCAAGCCTACAATGAGCAGTTCTTC. This translates into CASPRPGQAYNEQFF.

The V call is TRBV19, the J call TRBJ2-4, with 8 bases lining up with TRBD1. The V and J ends lost 5 bases and 6 bases, in that order; junction bases with no gene match: 6. The germline V gene has CDR1 LNHDA and CDR2 SQIVND (reference sequence). The CDR3 is made up of 14 amino acids. The CDR3 DNA follows: TGTGCCAGTAGTGCAACCGGGACAGGAAACATTCAGTACTTC. It translates to CASSATGTGNIQYF.